Below, 7 T cell receptor beta chains from the same sample are listed, as sequenced in a study of blood T cell repertoires in COVID-19. TCRdb keeps only in-frame clones here, not all; method: immunoSEQ multiplex PCR. This sample has about 200,000 clones, with roughly 90% found just once. Sample: PBMCs or T cells enriched from blood (not recorded which). These receptors were obtained from a woman aged 25 to 39 who had been exposed to COVID-19.

V is TRBV11-2 and J is TRBJ1-1, with a possible D match to TRBD1 (6 bases). Germline V gene lookup returns CDR1 SGHAT and CDR2 FQNNGV. CDR3 length: 15 residues. Trimming removed 2 bases from V and 4 bases from J, with 14 bases in between. The CDR3 loop is CASSLRAGAVTEAFF. CDR3 nucleotide sequence: TGTGCCAGCAGCTTAAGGGCAGGGGCGGTCACTGAAGCTTTCTTT.

In this sample, this clone turned up once. The chain employs TRBV7-8 and TRBJ2-7; TRBD1 aligns across 9 bases. The CDR3 totals 14 residues. Germline V gives CDR1 SGHVS, CDR2 FQNEAQ. V was pared by 3 bases and J by 3 bases, with 3 bases of the junction left unmatched. The CDR3 loop is CASSFGTGLYEQYF. CDR3 coding DNA: TGTGCCAGCAGCTTCGGGACAGGGCTCTACGAGCAGTACTTC. The complete variable domain, with remaining parts taken from reference TRBV7-8 and TRBJ2-7, reads GAGVSQSPRYKVAKRGQDVALRCDPISGHVSLFWYQQALGQGPEFLTYFQNEAQLDKSGLPSDRFFAERPEGSVSTLKIQRTQQEDSAVYLCASSFGTGLYEQYFGPGTRLTVT.

The DNA of the CDR3 is TGTGCCAGCAGTAGAGGGAGACAGCCCCAGCATTTT. This encodes CASSRGRQPQHF. The chain links TRBV12-3 or TRBV12-4 to TRBJ1-5; D is uncertain. The CDR3 spans 12 residues. Trimming pared 5 bases from V and 7 bases from J, leaving 9 bases between.

V is TRBV5-1 and J is TRBJ2-7, with D perhaps matching TRBD1 (6 bases). The germline V gene has CDR1 SGHRS and CDR2 YFSETQ. The CDR3 spans 15 residues. The V end lost 6 bases, the J end lost 1 base, and 17 bases lay between the germline ends. The CDR3 DNA sequence: TGCGCCAGCAACTCGCAGAGCAGGGGATCCTACGAGCAGTACTTC. It is translated as CASNSQSRGSYEQYF.

This clone was picked up one time. The chain carries TRBV7-3 and TRBJ2-2; the D gene is possibly TRBD1 (6 bases). V was clipped by 2 bases and J by 4 bases, with 14 bases between them. The CDR3 runs 16 residues. CDR1 is SGHTA, CDR2 FQGTGA, per germline. CDR3 nucleotide sequence: TGTGCCAGCAGCTTACGGGCAGGGGCGACCACCGGGGAGCTGTTTTTT. This sequence encodes CASSLRAGATTGELFF.

The rearrangement joins TRBV15 to TRBJ1-1; possible D gene TRBD1, 5 bases. V lost 4 bases to trimming and J lost 4 bases, with 19 bases between them. The CDR3 loop spans 16 amino acids. Germline-derived CDR1 and CDR2 are LNHNV and YYDKDF (reference sequence). The CDR3 spells CATSKLRQPRVTEAFF. CDR3 bases: TGTGCCACCAGCAAACTTCGACAGCCTAGGGTCACTGAAGCTTTCTTT.

The chain carries TRBV29-1 and TRBJ1-2; TRBD1 matches at 9 bases. CDR3 length: 11 amino acids. The germline CDR1 and CDR2 sequences are SQVTM and ANQGSEA. Trimming removed 7 bases from V and 4 bases from J; junction bases left unmatched: 1. The CDR3 region is CSAQGAYGYTF. CDR3 nucleotide sequence: TGCAGCGCACAGGGGGCCTATGGCTACACCTTC.